This TCR beta chain is from a study of cytomegalovirus exposure and HLA in healthy donors. General study points: With later analysis, a missense DCLRE1C variant became linked to TCR beta V- and J-gene trimming.

The CDR3 totals 14 residues. CDR1 SNHLY and CDR2 FYNNEI come from the germline V gene. V lost 8 bases to trimming and J lost 7 bases; unmatched junction nucleotides: 9. The PCR contained 60 Vbeta and 13 Jbeta primers. Libraries were prepared by immunoSEQ multiplex PCR; TCRdb keeps only in-frame clonotypes and omits some of them. The sample includes around 130,000 clones, roughly 82% of them seen just once. In this sample, this clone turned up a few times. Its antigen is currently unknown. Sample: PBMCs. The genes are TRBV2 and TRBJ2-1, with 9 nucleotides matching TRBD2. The sequence was obtained from a boy between 5 and 17 years old in good health and CMV-seronegative. The CDR3 region is CASVSGRSRNEQFF. The CDR3 coding sequence is TGTGCCAGCGTAAGCGGGAGGTCGAGGAATGAGCAGTTCTTC. Variable domain in full (rest from reference TRBV2 and TRBJ2-1): EPEVTQTPSHQVTQMGQEVILRCVPISNHLYFYWYRQILGQKVEFLVSFYNNEISEKSEIFDDQFSVERPDGSNFTLKIRSTKLEDSAMYFCASVSGRSRNEQFFGPGTRLTVL.